This T cell receptor (beta chain) was sequenced during a study of blood T cell repertoires in COVID-19. V lost 5 bases, J lost 4 bases, and 6 bases lay in between. Germline CDR1 is KGHSH and CDR2 is LQKENI. The CDR3 is 11 residues long. Using immunoSEQ multiplex PCR, the repertoire was profiled, and TCRdb retains in-frame clones only, with some absent. The sample records 200,000 to 250,000 clones, about four fifths being singletons. The receptor's source is a woman in her seventies with acute or convalescent COVID-19. The specimen sequenced was peripheral blood. This rearrangement joins TRBV18 to TRBJ2-7; D ambiguous. The CDR3 sequence: CASSSLYEQYF. The CDR3 DNA reads as TGTGCCAGCTCATCTCTTTACGAGCAGTACTTC. Complete variable domain (other parts from reference TRBV18 and TRBJ2-7): NAGVMQNPRHLVRRRGQEARLRCSPMKGHSHVYWYRQLPEEGLKFMVYLQKENIIDESGMPKERFSAEFPKEGPSILRIQQVVRGDSAAYFCASSSLYEQYFGPGTRLTVT.